The clone carrying this T cell receptor beta chain occurred a few times. Exclusion of patients followed from uncontrolled infection, other autoimmune disease, pregnancy or lactation. Thyroid ultrasound, orbital computed tomography, clinical symptoms, and serum thyroxine and TRAb underpinned diagnoses. RNA transcripts served as the template for amplifying TCR beta CDR3 regions. TCR CDR3 regions were first amplified by RT-PCR with HTBI primers. TCRdb itself ran the multiplex PCR reads through MiXCR, one entry per CDR3 protein. This table holds 300,000 to 350,000 distinct CDR3 sequences, 14% found once. This entry comes from a study of T cells in Graves' hyperthyroidism and ophthalmopathy. Background on the study: Peripheral blood specimens were obtained at initial diagnosis, prior to any treatment.

The sample consisted of blood. This receptor was identified in a woman younger than 45 with Graves' hyperthyroidism.

The CDR3 here is CASSIDARTGQGGNQPQHF. CDR3 nucleotides: TGTGCCAGTAGTATAGACGCTCGCACCGGACAGGGGGGCAATCAGCCCCAGCATTTT. The chain recombines TRBV19 with TRBJ1-5; 10 nucleotides agree with TRBD1. The CDR3 loop spans 19 amino acids. Germline CDR1 is LNHDA and CDR2 is SQIVND (reference sequence). The V gene end was trimmed by 0 bases and the J gene end by 2 bases; junction bases not matched to a gene: 10.